This T cell receptor (beta chain) was captured by sequencing in a study of vaccination and CD4 T cells after COVID-19. The CDR3 loop spans 14 amino acids. Trimming took off 2 bases at V and 0 bases at J, with 6 bases between the two ends. Germline V gene sequence: CDR1 MGHRA, CDR2 YSYEKL. Scientists ran DNA taken from cultured CD4+ T cells through the Oncomine TCR Beta short-read assay for sequencing. TCRdb re-called the PCR reads through MiXCR, storing one row per CDR3 protein. The table includes about 4,600 distinct CDR3 sequences, approximately 30% detected once. For this clonotype: What it recognizes is unknown.

Treatment specified: approximately 9-day PBMC culture with coronavirus spike peptide pools or control peptides (ViraFEST assay). Findings and limits, study-wide: Counts of SARS-CoV-2-reactive clonotypes had a median that went from roughly 21 to 40, a nonsignificant change.

The chain employs TRBV4-1 and TRBJ2-3; D remains unclear. Sequenced input: CD4+ T cells from blood, cultured in vitro. The origin of this receptor is a human donor who had recovered from COVID-19. The CDR3: CASSQSDSTDTQYF. The CDR3 DNA is TGCGCCAGCAGCCAAAGCGATAGCACAGATACGCAGTATTTT.